Many counts were recorded for the clone carrying this T cell receptor beta chain. Its antigen is undetermined. The sample originates from a study of CD8 T cells in ankylosing spondylitis. Between the trimmed V and J ends, which lost 3 bases and 9 bases, there was a span of 7 bases. CDR3 length: 11 amino acids. Notes on the study in general: Characteristic of ankylosing spondylitis blood, it appeared, was a TCR beta motif comprising roughly 8 highly homologous variants.

One entry per CDR3 protein, called by TCRdb with MiXCR from the 5' RACE reads. The table lists 150,000 to 200,000 distinct CDR3 sequences, approximately 20% of them singletons. The material sequenced was blood, either unsorted or a sorted T cell fraction (not recorded which). The chain combines TRBV12-3 or TRBV12-4 with TRBJ2-3, with D unclear. This TCR was recovered from a male donor with ankylosing spondylitis or in good health (not recorded which). CDR3 loop: CASSFGNTQYF. The DNA for the CDR3 is TGTGCCAGCAGTTTTGGAAACACGCAGTATTTT.